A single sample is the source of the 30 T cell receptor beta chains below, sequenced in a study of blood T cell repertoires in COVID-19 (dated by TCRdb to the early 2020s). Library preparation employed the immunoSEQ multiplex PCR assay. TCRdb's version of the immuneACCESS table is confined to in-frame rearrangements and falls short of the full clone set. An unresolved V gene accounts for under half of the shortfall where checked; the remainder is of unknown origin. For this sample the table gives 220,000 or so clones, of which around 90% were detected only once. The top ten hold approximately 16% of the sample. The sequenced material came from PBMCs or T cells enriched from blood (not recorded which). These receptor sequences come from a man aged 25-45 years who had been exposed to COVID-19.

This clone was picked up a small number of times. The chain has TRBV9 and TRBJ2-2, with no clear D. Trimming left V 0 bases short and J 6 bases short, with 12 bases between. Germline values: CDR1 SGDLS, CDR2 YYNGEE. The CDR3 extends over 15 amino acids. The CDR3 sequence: CASSVEARPPGELFF. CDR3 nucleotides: TGTGCCAGCAGCGTAGAGGCTAGACCCCCCGGGGAGCTGTTTTTT. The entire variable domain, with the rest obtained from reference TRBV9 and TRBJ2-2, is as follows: DSGVTQTPKHLITATGQRVTLRCSPRSGDLSVYWYQQSLDQGLQFLIQYYNGEERAKGNILERFSAQQFPDLHSELNLSSLELGDSALYFCASSVEARPPGELFFGEGSRLTVL.

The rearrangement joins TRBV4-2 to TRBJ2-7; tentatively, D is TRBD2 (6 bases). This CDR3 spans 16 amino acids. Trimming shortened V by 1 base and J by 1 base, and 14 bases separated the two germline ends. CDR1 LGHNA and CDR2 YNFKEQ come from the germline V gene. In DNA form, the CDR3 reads TGTGCCAGCAGCCAAGGGTGGGGGGACGGTTCCTACGAGCAGTACTTC. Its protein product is CASSQGWGDGSYEQYF.

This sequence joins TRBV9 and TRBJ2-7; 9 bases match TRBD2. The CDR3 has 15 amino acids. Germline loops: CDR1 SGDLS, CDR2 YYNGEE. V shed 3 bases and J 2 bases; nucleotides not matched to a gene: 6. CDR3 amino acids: CASSGGTSRTYEQYF. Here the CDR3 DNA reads TGTGCCAGCAGCGGGGGGACTAGCCGTACCTACGAGCAGTACTTC.

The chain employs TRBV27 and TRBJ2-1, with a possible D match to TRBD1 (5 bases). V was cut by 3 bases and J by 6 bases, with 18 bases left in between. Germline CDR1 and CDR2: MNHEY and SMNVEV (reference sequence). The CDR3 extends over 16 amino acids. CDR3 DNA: TGTGCCAGCAGTTTCCGTAGCAGGGTGGCTATCAATGAGCAGTTCTTC. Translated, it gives CASSFRSRVAINEQFF.

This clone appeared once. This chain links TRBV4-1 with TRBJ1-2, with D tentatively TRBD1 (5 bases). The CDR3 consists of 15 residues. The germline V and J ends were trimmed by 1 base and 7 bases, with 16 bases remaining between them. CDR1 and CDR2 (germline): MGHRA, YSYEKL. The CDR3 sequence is CASSQGEGAVRGYTF. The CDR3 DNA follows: TGCGCCAGCAGCCAAGGGGAAGGGGCTGTGCGTGGCTACACCTTC.

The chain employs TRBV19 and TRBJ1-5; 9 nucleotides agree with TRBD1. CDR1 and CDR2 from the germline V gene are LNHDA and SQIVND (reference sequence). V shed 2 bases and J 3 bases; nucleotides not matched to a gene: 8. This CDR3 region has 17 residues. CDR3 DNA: TGTGCCAGTAGTATACTACTCGGGACAGGGAACAATCAGCCCCAGCATTTT. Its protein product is CASSILLGTGNNQPQHF. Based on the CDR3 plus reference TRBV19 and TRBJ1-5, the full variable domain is DGGITQSPKYLFRKEGQNVTLSCEQNLNHDAMYWYRQDPGQGLRLIYYSQIVNDFQKGDIAEGYSVSREKKESFPLTVTSAQKNPTAFYLCASSILLGTGNNQPQHFGDGTRLSIL.

The CDR3 nucleotides are TGTGCCAGCTCACCGTCCCGGGACTCAATGGGGGAGACCCAGTACTTC. Its translation: CASSPSRDSMGETQYF. This chain joins TRBV18 and TRBJ2-5, with D maybe TRBD2 (6 bases). The length of the CDR3 is 16 residues. Germline V gene lookup returns CDR1 KGHSH and CDR2 LQKENI. V lost 3 bases and J lost 5, with 19 bases in between.

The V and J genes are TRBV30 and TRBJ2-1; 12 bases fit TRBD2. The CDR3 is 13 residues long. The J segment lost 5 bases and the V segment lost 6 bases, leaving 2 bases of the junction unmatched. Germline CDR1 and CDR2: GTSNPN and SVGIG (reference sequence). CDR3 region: CACLAGGNNEQFF. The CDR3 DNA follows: TGTGCCTGTCTAGCGGGGGGGAACAATGAGCAGTTCTTC.

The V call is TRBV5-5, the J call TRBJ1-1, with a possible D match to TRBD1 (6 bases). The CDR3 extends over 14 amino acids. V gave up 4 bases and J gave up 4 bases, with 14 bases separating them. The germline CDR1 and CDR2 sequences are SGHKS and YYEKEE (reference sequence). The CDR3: CASSPGHRITEAFF. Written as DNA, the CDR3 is TGTGCCAGCAGCCCGGGACACCGCATCACTGAAGCTTTCTTT.

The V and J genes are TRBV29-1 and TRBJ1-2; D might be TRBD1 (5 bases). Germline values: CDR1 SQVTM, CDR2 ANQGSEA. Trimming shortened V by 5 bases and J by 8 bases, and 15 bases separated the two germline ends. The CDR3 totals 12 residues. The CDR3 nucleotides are TGCAGCGTTCCTTTAGACAAGGGGGGCTACACCTTC. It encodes CSVPLDKGGYTF.

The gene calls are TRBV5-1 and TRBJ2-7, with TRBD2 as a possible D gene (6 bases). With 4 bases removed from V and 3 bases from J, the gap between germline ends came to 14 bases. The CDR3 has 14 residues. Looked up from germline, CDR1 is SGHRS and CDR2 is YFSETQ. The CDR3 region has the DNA TGCGCCAGCAGCCCATCGGGACTCCTCTACGAGCAGTACTTC. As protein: CASSPSGLLYEQYF.

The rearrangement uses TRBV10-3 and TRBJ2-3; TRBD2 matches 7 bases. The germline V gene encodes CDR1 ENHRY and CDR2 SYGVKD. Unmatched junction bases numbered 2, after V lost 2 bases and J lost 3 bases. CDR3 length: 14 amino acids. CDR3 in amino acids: CAISEGTTTDTQYF. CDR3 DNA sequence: TGTGCCATCAGTGAGGGGACTACTACAGATACGCAGTATTTT.

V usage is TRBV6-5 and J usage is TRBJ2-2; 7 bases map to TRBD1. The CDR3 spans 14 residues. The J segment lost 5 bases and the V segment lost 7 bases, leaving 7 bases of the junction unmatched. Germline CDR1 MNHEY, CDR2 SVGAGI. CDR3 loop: CASNRDRETGELFF. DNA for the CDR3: TGTGCCAGCAACCGGGACAGAGAAACCGGGGAGCTGTTTTTT.

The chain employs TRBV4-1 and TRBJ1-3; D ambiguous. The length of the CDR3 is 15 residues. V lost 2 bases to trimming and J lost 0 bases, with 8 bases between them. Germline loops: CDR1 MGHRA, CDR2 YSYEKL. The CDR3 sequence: CASSQTPSSGNTIYF. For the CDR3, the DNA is TGCGCCAGCAGCCAAACCCCCAGCTCTGGAAACACCATATATTTT.

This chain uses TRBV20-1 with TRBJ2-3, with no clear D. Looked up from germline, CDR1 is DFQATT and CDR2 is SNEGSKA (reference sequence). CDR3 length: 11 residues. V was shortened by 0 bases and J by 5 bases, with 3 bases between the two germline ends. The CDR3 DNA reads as TGCAGTGCTAGAGATCAAGATACGCAGTATTTT. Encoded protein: CSARDQDTQYF.

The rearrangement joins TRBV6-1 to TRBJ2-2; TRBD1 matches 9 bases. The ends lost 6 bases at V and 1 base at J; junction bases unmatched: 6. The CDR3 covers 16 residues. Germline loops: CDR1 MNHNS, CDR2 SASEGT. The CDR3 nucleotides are TGTGCCAGCAGAGAACAGGGGGCGGGGAACACCGGGGAGCTGTTTTTT. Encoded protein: CASREQGAGNTGELFF.

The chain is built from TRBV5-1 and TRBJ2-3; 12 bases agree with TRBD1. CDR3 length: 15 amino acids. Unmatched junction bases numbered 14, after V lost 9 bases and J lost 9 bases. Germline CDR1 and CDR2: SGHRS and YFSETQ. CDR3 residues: CATSPGQGAAGTQYF. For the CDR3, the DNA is TGCGCCACCTCCCCGGGACAGGGGGCCGCGGGGACGCAGTATTTT.

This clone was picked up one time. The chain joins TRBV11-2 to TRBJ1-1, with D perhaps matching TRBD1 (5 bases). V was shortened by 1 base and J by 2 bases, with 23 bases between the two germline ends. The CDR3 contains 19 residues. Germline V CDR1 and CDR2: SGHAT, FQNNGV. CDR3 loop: CASSLVGGGRVLVNTEAFF. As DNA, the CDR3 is TGTGCCAGCAGCTTAGTCGGGGGTGGCAGGGTCCTCGTTAACACTGAAGCTTTCTTT.

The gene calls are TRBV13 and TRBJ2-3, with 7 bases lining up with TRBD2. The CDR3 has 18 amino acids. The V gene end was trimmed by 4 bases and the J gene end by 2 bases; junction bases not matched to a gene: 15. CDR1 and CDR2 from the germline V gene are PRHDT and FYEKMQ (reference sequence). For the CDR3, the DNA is TGTGCCAGCAGCTCCCGAGGTAGCGGGCTGATATCCACAGATACGCAGTATTTT. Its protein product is CASSSRGSGLISTDTQYF.

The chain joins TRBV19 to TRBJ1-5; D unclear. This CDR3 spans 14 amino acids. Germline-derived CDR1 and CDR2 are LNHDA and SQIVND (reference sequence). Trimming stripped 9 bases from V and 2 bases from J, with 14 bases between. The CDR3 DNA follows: TGTGCCAGCGGTGGGAGGGCGGGCAATCAGCCCCAGCATTTT. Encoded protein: CASGGRAGNQPQHF.

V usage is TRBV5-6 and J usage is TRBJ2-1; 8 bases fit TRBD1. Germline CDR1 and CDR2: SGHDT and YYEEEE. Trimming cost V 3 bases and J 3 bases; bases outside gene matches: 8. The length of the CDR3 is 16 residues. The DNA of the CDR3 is TGTGCCAGCAGCTCCTCACGGACAGGGAGCTACAATGAGCAGTTCTTC. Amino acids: CASSSSRTGSYNEQFF.

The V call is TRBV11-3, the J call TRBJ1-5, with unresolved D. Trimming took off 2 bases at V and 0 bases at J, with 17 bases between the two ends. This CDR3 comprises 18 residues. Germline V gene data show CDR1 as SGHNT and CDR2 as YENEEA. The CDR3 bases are TGTGCCAGCAGCTTAATGGACGGGAGAATCTATAGCAATCAGCCCCAGCATTTT. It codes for CASSLMDGRIYSNQPQHF.

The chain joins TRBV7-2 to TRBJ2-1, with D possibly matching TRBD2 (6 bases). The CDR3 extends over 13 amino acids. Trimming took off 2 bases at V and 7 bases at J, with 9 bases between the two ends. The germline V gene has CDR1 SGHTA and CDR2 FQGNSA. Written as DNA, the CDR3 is TGTGCCAGCAGCTTACTAGCGAGGAATGAGCAGTTCTTC. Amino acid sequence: CASSLLARNEQFF.

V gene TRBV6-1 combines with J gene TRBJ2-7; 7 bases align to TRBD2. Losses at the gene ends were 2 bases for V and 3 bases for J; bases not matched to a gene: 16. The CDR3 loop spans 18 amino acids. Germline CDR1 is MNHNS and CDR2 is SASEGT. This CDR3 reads CASSEFSTLGGVYYEQYF. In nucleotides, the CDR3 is TGTGCCAGCAGTGAATTTTCAACCCTGGGGGGGGTTTACTACGAGCAGTACTTC.

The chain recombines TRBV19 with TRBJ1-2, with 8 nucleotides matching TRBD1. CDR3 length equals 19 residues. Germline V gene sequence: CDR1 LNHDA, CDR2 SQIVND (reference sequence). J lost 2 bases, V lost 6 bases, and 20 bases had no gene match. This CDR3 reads CASSTTGGYLDTINYGYTF. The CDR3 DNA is TGTGCCAGTAGCACAACAGGGGGATACCTCGATACCATCAACTATGGCTACACCTTC.

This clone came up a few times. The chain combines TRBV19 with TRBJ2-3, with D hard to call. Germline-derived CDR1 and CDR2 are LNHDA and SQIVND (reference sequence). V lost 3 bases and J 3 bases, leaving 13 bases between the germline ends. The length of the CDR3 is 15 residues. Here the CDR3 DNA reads TGTGCCAGTAGTATGGTACAGAATCCAACAGATACGCAGTATTTT. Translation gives CASSMVQNPTDTQYF. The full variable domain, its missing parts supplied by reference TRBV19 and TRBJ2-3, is DGGITQSPKYLFRKEGQNVTLSCEQNLNHDAMYWYRQDPGQGLRLIYYSQIVNDFQKGDIAEGYSVSREKKESFPLTVTSAQKNPTAFYLCASSMVQNPTDTQYFGPGTRLTVL.

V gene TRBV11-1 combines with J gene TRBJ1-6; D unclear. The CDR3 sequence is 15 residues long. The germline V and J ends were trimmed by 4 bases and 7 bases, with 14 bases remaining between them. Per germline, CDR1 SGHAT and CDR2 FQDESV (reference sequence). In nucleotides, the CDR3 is TGTGCCAGCAGCTCCCTCGGGGTAGGAAATTCACCCCTCCACTTT. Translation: CASSSLGVGNSPLHF.

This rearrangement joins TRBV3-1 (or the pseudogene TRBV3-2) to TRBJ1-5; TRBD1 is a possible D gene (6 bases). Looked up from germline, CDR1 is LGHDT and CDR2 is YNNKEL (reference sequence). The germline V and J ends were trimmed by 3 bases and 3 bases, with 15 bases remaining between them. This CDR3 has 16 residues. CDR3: CASSHTGTGYNQPQHF. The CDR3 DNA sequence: TGTGCCAGCAGCCATACGGGCACAGGGTACAATCAGCCCCAGCATTTT.

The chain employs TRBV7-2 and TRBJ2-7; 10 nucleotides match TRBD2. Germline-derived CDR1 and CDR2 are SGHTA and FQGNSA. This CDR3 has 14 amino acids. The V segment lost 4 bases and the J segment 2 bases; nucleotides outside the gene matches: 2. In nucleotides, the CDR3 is TGTGCCAGCAGCTCAGCGGGGGGGCCCTACGAGCAGTACTTC. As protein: CASSSAGGPYEQYF.

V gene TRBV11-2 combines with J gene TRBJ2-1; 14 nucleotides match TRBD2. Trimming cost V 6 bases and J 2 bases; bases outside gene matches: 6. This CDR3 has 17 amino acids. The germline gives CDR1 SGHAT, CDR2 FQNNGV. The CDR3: CASRPTSGGAPYNEQFF. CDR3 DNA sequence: TGTGCCAGCAGACCGACTAGCGGGGGGGCCCCCTACAATGAGCAGTTCTTC.